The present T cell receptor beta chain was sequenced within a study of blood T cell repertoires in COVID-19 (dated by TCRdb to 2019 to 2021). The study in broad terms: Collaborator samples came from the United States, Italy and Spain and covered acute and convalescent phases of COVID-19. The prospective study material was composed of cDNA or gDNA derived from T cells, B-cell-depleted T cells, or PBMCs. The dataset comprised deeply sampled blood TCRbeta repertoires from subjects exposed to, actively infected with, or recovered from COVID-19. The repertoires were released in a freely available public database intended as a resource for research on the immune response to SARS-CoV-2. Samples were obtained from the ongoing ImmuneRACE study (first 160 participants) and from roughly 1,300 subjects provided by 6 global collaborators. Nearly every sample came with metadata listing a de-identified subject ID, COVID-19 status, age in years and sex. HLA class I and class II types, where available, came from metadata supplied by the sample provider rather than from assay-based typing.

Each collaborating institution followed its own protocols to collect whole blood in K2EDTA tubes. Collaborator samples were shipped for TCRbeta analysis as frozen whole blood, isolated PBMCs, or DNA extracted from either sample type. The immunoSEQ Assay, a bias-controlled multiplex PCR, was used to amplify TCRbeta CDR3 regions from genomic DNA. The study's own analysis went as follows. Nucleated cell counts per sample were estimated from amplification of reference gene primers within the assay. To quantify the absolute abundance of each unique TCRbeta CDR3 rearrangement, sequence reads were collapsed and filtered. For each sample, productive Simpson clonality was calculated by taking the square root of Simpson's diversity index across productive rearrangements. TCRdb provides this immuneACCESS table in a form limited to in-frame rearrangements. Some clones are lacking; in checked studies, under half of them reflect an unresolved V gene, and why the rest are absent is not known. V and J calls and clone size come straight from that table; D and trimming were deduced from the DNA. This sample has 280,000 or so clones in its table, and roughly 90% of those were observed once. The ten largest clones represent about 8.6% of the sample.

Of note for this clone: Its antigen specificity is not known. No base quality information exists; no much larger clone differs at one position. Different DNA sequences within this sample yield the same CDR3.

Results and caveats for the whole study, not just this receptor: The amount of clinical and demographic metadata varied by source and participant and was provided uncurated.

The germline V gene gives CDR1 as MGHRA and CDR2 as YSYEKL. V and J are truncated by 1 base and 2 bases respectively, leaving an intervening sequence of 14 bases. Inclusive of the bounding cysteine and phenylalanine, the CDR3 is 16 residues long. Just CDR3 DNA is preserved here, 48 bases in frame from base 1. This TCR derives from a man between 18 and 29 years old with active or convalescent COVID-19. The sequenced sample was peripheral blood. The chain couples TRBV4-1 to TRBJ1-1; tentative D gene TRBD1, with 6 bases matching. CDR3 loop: CASSQGKTGINTEAFF. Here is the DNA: TGCGCCAGCAGCCAAGGTAAAACAGGGATTAACACTGAAGCTTTCTTT.